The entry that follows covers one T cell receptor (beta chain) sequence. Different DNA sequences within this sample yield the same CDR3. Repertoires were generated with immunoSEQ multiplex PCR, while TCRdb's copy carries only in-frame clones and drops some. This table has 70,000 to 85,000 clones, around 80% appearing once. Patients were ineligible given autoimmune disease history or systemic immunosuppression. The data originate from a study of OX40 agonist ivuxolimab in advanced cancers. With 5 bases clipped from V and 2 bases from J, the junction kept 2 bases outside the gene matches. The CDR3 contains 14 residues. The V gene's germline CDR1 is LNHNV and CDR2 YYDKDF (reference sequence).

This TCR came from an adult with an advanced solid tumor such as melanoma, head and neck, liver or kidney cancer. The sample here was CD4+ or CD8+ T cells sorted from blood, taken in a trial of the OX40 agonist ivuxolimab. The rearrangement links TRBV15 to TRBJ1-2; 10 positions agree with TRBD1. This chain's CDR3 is CATSGGQGNYGYTF. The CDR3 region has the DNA TGTGCCACCAGCGGGGGACAGGGGAACTATGGCTACACCTTC.